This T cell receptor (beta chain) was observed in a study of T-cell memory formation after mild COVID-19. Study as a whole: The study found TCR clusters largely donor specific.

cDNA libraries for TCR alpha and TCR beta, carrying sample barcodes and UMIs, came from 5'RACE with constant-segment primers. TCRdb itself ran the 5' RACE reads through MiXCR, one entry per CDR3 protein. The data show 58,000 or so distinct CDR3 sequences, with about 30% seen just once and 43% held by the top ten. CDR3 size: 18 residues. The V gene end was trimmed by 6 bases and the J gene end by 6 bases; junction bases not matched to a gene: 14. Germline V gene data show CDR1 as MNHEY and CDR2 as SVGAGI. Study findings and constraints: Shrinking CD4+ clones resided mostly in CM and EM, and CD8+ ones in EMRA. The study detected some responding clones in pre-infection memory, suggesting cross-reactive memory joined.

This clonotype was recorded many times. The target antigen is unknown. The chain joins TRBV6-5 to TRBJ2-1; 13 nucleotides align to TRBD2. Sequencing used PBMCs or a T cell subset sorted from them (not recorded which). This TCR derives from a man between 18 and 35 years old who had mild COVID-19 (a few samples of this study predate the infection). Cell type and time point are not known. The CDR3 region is CASSLTGTSGISGNEQFF. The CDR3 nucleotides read TGTGCCAGCAGCCTAACCGGGACTAGCGGGATATCGGGCAATGAGCAGTTCTTC.